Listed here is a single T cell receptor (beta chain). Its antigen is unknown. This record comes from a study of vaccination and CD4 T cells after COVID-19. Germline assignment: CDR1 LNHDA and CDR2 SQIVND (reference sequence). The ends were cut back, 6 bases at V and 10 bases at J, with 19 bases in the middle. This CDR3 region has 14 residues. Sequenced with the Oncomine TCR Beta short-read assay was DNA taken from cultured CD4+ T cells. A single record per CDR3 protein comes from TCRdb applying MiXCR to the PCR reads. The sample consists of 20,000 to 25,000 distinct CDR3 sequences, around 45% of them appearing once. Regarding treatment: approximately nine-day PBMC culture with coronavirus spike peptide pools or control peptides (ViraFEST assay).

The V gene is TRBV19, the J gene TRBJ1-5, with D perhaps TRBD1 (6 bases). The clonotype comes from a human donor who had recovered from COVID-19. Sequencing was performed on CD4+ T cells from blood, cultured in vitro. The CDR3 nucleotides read TGTGCCAGTAGCACCGGGACAAGGGGGACTCCCCAGCATTTT. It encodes CASSTGTRGTPQHF.